The rows below give T cell receptor beta chains drawn from one sample of a study of T cell responses to AZD1222 COVID-19 vaccine. Data came from immunoSEQ multiplex PCR; TCRdb stores just in-frame clones and leaves some out. The data show 150,000 to 200,000 clones, around 88% seen once. The input for sequencing was peripheral blood, taken 28 days after the second AZD1222 dose. These receptors originate from an adult who received the AZD1222 COVID-19 vaccine. CDR3s include the opening cysteine and the closing phenylalanine or tryptophan. Fields, in order: J gene, V gene, D gene, clone size, CDR3 protein, CDR3 DNA. A D gene is named only where the DNA matches it firmly. The size entry is marked missing in some rows and otherwise reads once, few, many or a size class.

TRBJ1-5 | TRBV15 | NA | once | CATSRAVGAVQPQHF | TGTGCCACCAGCAGAGCCGTCGGCGCCGTTCAGCCCCAGCATTTT
TRBJ1-1 | TRBV9 | NA | NA | CASSKGQLVTEAFF | TGTGCCAGCAGCAAAGGACAGTTAGTGACTGAAGCTTTCTTT
TRBJ1-4 | TRBV19 | NA | once | CASSIGVGSGEKLFF | TGTGCCAGTAGTATTGGTGTGGGGTCGGGTGAAAAACTGTTTTTT
TRBJ1-1 | TRBV7-2 | NA | NA | CASSTRVGTEAFF | TGTGCCAGCAGCACCCGGGTGGGGACTGAAGCTTTCTTT
TRBJ2-1 | TRBV12-3/TRBV12-4 | NA | NA | CASTFSSREQFF | TGTGCCAGCACTTTTTCCTCGCGTGAGCAGTTCTTC
TRBJ2-7 | TRBV5-1 | NA | NA | CASSLGQLLGEQYF | TGCGCCAGCAGCTTGGGGCAGCTCTTAGGCGAGCAGTACTTC
TRBJ1-2 | TRBV2 | TRBD1 | few | CASTGNRGGGYTF | TGTGCCAGCACTGGTAACAGGGGTGGTGGCTACACCTTC
TRBJ2-2 | TRBV9 | TRBD2 | NA | CASSVVIAGSSGELFF | TGTGCCAGCAGCGTAGTCATAGCGGGATCCTCCGGGGAGCTGTTTTTT
TRBJ1-3 | TRBV3-1/TRBV3-2 | NA | NA | CASNYGSGNTIYF | TGTGCCAGCAATTATGGCTCTGGAAACACCATATATTTT
TRBJ1-1 | TRBV6-5 | NA | NA | CASSLPTGEAFF | TGTGCCAGCAGTTTACCCACAGGTGAAGCTTTCTTT
TRBJ2-7 | TRBV5-3 | NA | many | CARSLSRWRSSYEQYF | TGTGCCAGAAGCTTGTCACGGTGGAGGAGCTCCTACGAGCAGTACTTC
TRBJ1-1 | TRBV5-1 | TRBD1 | NA | CASSLDVGTGNTEAFF | TGCGCCAGCAGCTTGGACGTCGGGACAGGGAACACTGAAGCTTTCTTT
TRBJ1-3 | TRBV18 | TRBD1 | NA | CASSPGTVSGNTIYF | TGTGCCAGCTCACCAGGGACAGTCTCTGGAAACACCATATATTTT
TRBJ2-7 | TRBV5-4 | NA | NA | CASQGRSSYEQYF | TGTGCCAGCCAGGGGCGGAGCTCCTACGAGCAGTACTTC
TRBJ1-1 | TRBV11-2 | NA | NA | CASSLDVNTEAFF | TGTGCCAGCAGCTTAGATGTGAACACTGAAGCTTTCTTT
TRBJ2-4 | TRBV7-2 | TRBD1 | NA | CASSLAPQTGGYEKNIQYF | TGTGCCAGCAGCTTAGCGCCCCAGACAGGGGGCTATGAGAAAAACATTCAGTACTTC
TRBJ2-1 | TRBV10-1 | TRBD2 | NA | CASSAQLAGGRDEQFF | TGCGCCAGCAGTGCCCAGCTAGCGGGGGGGCGGGATGAGCAGTTCTTC
TRBJ1-1 | TRBV7-9 | NA | NA | CASSLADLNTEAFF | TGTGCCAGCAGCTTAGCGGACCTGAACACTGAAGCTTTCTTT
TRBJ1-2 | TRBV4-1 | NA | NA | CASSQGVGAYYGYTF | TGCGCCAGCAGCCAAGGGGTAGGGGCGTACTATGGCTACACCTTC
TRBJ1-2 | TRBV4-2 | NA | NA | CASSQDPGGLSLSYGYTF | TGTGCCAGCAGCCAAGATCCCGGGGGACTATCACTGTCCTATGGCTACACCTTC
TRBJ1-6 | TRBV4-3 | TRBD1 | NA | CASSQDGTPSGGSPLHF | TGCGCCAGCAGCCAAGATGGGACCCCCTCAGGGGGTTCACCCCTCCACTTT
TRBJ1-1 | TRBV12-3/TRBV12-4 | TRBD1 | once | CASTRTGGSAFF | TGTGCCAGCACCAGGACAGGGGGCTCGGCTTTCTTT
TRBJ1-2 | TRBV6-5 | NA | once | CASRSPGYGYTF | TGTGCCAGCAGATCCCCCGGATATGGCTACACCTTC
TRBJ1-5 | TRBV19 | NA | once | CASEGLGSGQPQHF | TGTGCCAGTGAGGGGCTCGGCTCGGGTCAGCCCCAGCATTTT
TRBJ2-3 | TRBV3-1/TRBV3-2 | NA | once | CASSQVRDTQYF | TGTGCCAGCAGCCAAGTTCGGGATACGCAGTATTTT
TRBJ2-7 | TRBV27 | NA | NA | CASGNGGPYEQYF | TGTGCCAGTGGCAACGGGGGGCCCTACGAGCAGTACTTC
TRBJ2-7 | TRBV19 | TRBD1 | NA | CASRSGGGYEQYF | TGTGCCAGTAGATCAGGGGGCGGGTACGAGCAGTACTTC
TRBJ2-2 | TRBV4-2 | NA | NA | CASSQELDSQNTGELFF | TGTGCCAGCAGCCAAGAACTAGACAGTCAGAACACCGGGGAGCTGTTTTTT
TRBJ1-1 | TRBV7-9 | NA | NA | CASSPPLGNTEAFF | TGTGCCAGCAGCCCACCCTTGGGGAACACTGAAGCTTTCTTT
TRBJ1-1 | TRBV11-2 | TRBD1 | NA | CASKGGQVNTEAFF | TGTGCCAGCAAGGGAGGACAGGTGAACACTGAAGCTTTCTTT
TRBJ1-5 | TRBV19 | NA | NA | CASSMGPDQGYQPQHF | TGTGCCAGTAGTATGGGCCCAGATCAGGGGTATCAGCCCCAGCATTTT
TRBJ1-6 | TRBV12-5 | NA | NA | CASGLVLGGIGSPLHF | TGTGCTAGTGGTTTGGTACTTGGGGGGATCGGATCACCCCTCCACTTT
TRBJ2-3 | TRBV2 | NA | NA | CASSEVLAFWGTDTQYF | TGTGCCAGCAGTGAAGTTCTGGCGTTTTGGGGCACAGATACGCAGTATTTT
TRBJ2-7 | TRBV9 | TRBD2 | NA | CASSVGTSGVYEQYF | TGTGCCAGCAGCGTAGGGACTAGCGGGGTCTACGAGCAGTACTTC
TRBJ1-1 | TRBV29-1 | TRBD1 | NA | CSVLNRGRVFTEAFF | TGCAGCGTTTTAAACAGGGGGCGAGTTTTCACTGAAGCTTTCTTT
TRBJ2-2 | TRBV3-1/TRBV3-2 | TRBD2 | NA | CASSHGTSLSGELFF | TGTGCCAGCAGCCATGGGACTAGTCTTTCCGGGGAGCTGTTTTTT